The sample holds a few counts of the clone carrying this TCR beta chain. Antigen: not known. The sample originates from a study of CD8 T cells in ankylosing spondylitis. Study-level findings and limits: Significant enrichment of disease-linked clones was reportedly seen in matched ankylosing spondylitis synovial fluid. There was a TCR beta motif, made of eight highly homologous variants, that appeared characteristic of ankylosing spondylitis blood.

Each CDR3 protein is one row after TCRdb ran MiXCR on the 5' RACE reads. Altogether fewer than 350,000 distinct CDR3 sequences are present, approximately 10% being singletons, with the ten largest covering around 8.4%. Sequencing was carried out using blood, either unsorted or a sorted T cell fraction (not recorded which). This TCR was sampled from a female donor with ankylosing spondylitis or in good health (not recorded which).

The CDR3 coding sequence is TGTGCCAGCAGTGAAGGAAGGTATGGCTACACCTTC. Translation gives CASSEGRYGYTF. The chain uses TRBV6-1 and TRBJ1-2; no clear D gene. Deletions cut 1 base from V and 5 bases from J, with 5 bases between. The CDR3 length is 12 residues. Germline V lookup: CDR1 MNHNS, CDR2 SASEGT.